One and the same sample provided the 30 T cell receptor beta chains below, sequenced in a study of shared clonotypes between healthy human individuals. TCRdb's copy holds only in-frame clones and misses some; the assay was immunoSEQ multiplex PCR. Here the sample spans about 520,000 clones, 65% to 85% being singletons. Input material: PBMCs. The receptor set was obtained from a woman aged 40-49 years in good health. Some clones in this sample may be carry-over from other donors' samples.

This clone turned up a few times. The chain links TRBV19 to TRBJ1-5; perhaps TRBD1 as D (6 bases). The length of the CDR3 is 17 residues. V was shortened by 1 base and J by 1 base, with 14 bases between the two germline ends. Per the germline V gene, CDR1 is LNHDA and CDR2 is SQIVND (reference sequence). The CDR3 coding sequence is TGTGCCAGTAGTATAGGACAAACAGGGTACAGCAATCAGCCCCAGCATTTT. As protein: CASSIGQTGYSNQPQHF.

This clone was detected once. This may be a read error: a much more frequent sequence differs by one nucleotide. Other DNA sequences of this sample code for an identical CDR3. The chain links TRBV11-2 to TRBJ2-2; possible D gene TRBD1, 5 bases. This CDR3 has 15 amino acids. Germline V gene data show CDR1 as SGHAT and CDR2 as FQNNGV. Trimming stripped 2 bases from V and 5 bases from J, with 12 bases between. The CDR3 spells CASSLRGAGTGELFF. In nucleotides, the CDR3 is TGTGCCAGCAGCTTACGTGGGGCAGGGACCGGGGAGCTGTTTTTT. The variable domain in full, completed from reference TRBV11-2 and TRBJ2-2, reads EAGVAQSPRYKIIEKRQSVAFWCNPISGHATLYWYQQILGQGPKLLIQFQNNGVVDDSQLPKDRFSAERLKGVDSTLKIQPAKLEDSAVYLCASSLRGAGTGELFFGEGSRLTVL.

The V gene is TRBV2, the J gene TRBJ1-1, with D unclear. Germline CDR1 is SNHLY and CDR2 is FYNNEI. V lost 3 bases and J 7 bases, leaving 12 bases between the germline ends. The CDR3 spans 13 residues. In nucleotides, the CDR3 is TGTGCCAGCAGTGAGGCCGGCAACTATGAAGCTTTCTTT. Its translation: CASSEAGNYEAFF.

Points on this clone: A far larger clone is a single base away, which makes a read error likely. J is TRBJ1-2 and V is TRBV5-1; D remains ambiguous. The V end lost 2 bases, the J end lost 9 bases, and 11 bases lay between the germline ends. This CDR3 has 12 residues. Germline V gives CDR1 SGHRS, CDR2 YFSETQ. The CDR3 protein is CASSFGRYSYTF. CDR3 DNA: TGCGCCAGCAGCTTCGGACGGTATAGCTACACCTTC.

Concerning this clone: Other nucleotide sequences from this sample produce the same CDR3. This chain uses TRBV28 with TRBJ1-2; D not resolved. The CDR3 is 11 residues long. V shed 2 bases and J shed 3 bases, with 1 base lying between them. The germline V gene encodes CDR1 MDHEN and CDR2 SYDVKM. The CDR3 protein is CASSLDYGYTF. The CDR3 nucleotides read TGTGCCAGCAGTTTAGACTATGGCTACACCTTC.

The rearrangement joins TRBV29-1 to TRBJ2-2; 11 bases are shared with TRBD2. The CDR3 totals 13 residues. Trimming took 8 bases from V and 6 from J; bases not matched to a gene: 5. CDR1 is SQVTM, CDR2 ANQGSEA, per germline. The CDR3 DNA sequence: TGCAGCTCCATAGCGGGAGGGGCCGGGGAGCTGTTTTTT. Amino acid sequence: CSSIAGGAGELFF.

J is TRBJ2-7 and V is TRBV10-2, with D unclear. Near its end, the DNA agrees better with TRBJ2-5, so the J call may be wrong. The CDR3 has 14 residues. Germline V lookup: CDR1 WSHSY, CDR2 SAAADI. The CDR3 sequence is CASSDNRRDGTQYF. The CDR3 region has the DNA TGCGCCAGCAGTGACAACCGGCGAGATGGGACCCAGTACTTC.

The CDR3 DNA reads as TGTGCCAGCAGTTTAGGGTGGGGGCCCACGGGAAACACTGAAGCTTTCTTT. Translating it yields CASSLGWGPTGNTEAFF. V gene TRBV27 combines with J gene TRBJ1-1; possibly TRBD1 for D (6 bases). The CDR3 consists of 17 residues. Trimming removed 2 bases from V and 2 bases from J, with 18 bases in between. Germline loops: CDR1 MNHEY, CDR2 SMNVEV (reference sequence).

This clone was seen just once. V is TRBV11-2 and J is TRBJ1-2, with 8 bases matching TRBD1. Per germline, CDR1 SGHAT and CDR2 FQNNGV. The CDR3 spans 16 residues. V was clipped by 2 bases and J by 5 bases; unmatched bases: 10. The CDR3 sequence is CASSLRGQGAMYGYTF. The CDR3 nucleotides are TGTGCCAGCAGCTTAAGGGGCCAGGGGGCTATGTATGGCTACACCTTC.

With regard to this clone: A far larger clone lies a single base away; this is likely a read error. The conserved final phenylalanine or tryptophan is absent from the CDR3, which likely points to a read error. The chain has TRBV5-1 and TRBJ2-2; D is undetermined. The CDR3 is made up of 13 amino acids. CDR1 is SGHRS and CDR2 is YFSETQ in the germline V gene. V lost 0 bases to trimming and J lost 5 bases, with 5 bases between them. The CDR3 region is CASSLGHTGELFL. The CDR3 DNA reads TGCGCCAGCAGCTTGGGGCATACCGGGGAGCTGTTTCTT.

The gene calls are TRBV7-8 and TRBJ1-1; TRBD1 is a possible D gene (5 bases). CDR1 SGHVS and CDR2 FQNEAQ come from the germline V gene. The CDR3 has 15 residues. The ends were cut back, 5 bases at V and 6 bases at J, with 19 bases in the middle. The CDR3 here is CASSPVRGVLAEAFF. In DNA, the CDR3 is TGTGCCAGCAGCCCGGTCCGAGGGGTGTTGGCTGAAGCTTTCTTT.

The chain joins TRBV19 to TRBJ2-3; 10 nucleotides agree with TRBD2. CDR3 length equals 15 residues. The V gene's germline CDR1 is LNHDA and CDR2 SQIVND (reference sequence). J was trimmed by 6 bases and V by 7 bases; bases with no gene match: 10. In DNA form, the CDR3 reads TGTGCCAGTACCCAGGGGCTAGCGGGAGTCGATACGCAGTATTTT. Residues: CASTQGLAGVDTQYF.

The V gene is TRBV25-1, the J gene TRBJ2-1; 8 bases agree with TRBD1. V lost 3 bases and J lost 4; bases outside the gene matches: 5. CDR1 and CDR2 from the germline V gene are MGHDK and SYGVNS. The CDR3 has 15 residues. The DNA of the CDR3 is TGTGCCAGCAGTGACCCAGGGGGCGAATACAATGAGCAGTTCTTC. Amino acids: CASSDPGGEYNEQFF.

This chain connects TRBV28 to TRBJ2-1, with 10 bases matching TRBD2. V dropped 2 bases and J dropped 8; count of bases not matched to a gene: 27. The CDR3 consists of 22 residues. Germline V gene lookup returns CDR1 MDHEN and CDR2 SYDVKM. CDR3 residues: CASSLPPSYVVGLAGVGDEQFF. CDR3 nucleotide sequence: TGTGCCAGCAGTTTACCCCCCTCCTATGTAGTAGGGCTAGCGGGAGTTGGGGATGAGCAGTTCTTC.

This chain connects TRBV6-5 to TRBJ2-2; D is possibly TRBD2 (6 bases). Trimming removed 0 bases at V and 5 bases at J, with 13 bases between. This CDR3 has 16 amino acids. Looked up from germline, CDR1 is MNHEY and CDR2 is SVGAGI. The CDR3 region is CASSYSRGGKTGELFF. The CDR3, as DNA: TGTGCCAGCAGTTACTCTAGAGGAGGGAAGACCGGGGAGCTGTTTTTT.

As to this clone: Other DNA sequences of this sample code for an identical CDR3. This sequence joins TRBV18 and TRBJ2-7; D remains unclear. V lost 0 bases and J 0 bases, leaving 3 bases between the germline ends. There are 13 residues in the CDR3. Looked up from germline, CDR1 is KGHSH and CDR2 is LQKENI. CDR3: CASSPPGSYEQYF. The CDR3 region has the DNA TGTGCCAGCTCACCACCGGGCTCCTACGAGCAGTACTTC.

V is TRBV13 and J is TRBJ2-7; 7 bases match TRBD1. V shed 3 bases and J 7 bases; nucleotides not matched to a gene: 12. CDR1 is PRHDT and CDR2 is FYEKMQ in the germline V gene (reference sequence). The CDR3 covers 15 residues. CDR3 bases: TGTGCCAGCAGCTTGAAGACAGGGCCCCCTAGGGAGCAGTACTTC. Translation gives CASSLKTGPPREQYF.

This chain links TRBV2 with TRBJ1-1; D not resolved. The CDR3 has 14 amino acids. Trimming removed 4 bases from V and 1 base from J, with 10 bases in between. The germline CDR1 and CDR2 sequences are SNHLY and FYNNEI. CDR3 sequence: CASSAYRPNTEAFF. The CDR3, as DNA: TGTGCCAGCAGTGCGTATAGACCGAACACTGAAGCTTTCTTT. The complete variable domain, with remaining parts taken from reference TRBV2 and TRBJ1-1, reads EPEVTQTPSHQVTQMGQEVILRCVPISNHLYFYWYRQILGQKVEFLVSFYNNEISEKSEIFDDQFSVERPDGSNFTLKIRSTKLEDSAMYFCASSAYRPNTEAFFGQGTRLTVV.

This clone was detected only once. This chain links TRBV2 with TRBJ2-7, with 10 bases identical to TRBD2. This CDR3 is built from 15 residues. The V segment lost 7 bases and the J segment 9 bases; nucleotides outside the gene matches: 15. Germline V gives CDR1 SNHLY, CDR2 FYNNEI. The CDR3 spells CASTLGASGRSGQYF. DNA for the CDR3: TGTGCCAGCACCCTTGGGGCTAGCGGGAGATCGGGGCAGTACTTC. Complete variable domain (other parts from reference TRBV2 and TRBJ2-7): EPEVTQTPSHQVTQMGQEVILRCVPISNHLYFYWYRQILGQKVEFLVSFYNNEISEKSEIFDDQFSVERPDGSNFTLKIRSTKLEDSAMYFCASTLGASGRSGQYFGPGTRLTVT.

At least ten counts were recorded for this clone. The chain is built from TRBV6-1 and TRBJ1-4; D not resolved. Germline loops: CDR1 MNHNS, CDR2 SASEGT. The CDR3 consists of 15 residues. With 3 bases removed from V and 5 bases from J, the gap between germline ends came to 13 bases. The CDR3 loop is CASSDGAGSNEKLFF. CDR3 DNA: TGTGCCAGCAGTGATGGCGCGGGGTCCAATGAAAAACTGTTTTTT.

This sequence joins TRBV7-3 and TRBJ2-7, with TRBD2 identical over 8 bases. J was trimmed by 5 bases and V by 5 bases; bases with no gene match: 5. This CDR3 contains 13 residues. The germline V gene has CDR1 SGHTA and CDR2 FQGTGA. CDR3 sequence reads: CASSTRRGDEQYF. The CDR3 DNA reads TGTGCCAGCAGCACTAGGCGGGGGGACGAGCAGTACTTC.

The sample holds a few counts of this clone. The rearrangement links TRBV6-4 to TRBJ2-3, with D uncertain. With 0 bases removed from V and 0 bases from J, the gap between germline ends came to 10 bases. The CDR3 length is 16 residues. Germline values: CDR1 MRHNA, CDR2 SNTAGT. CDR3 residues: CASSDSTASSTDTQYF. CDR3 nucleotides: TGTGCCAGCAGTGACTCTACCGCTTCTAGCACAGATACGCAGTATTTT.

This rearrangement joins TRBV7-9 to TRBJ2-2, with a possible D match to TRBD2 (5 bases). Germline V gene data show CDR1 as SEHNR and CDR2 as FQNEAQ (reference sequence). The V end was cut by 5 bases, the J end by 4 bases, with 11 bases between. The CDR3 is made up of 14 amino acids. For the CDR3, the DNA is TGTGCCAGCAGCCAGGACTGGAGCACCGGGGAGCTGTTTTTT. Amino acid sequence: CASSQDWSTGELFF.

The CDR3 loop is CASSGFRGSEAFF. For the CDR3, the DNA is TGTGCCAGCAGTGGATTTAGGGGGTCTGAAGCTTTCTTT. The chain employs TRBV2 and TRBJ1-1; weak D call: TRBD1 (6 bases). V was clipped by 4 bases and J by 6 bases, with 12 bases between them. Looked up from germline, CDR1 is SNHLY and CDR2 is FYNNEI. The CDR3 is 13 amino acids.

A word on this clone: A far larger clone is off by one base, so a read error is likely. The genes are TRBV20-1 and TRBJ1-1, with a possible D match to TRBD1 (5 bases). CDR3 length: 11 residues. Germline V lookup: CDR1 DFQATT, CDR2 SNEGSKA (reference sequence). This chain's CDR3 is CSAQRGNEASF. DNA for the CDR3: TGCAGTGCTCAGAGGGGTAACGAAGCTTCCTTT.

The CDR3 here is CASSLVGTYNEQFF. The DNA of the CDR3 is TGTGCCAGCAGCTTAGTAGGGACTTACAATGAGCAGTTCTTC. The chain combines TRBV7-2 with TRBJ2-1; D may be TRBD2 (6 bases). CDR1 is SGHTA and CDR2 is FQGNSA in the germline V gene. This CDR3 is 14 amino acids long. V lost 1 base and J lost 4, with 8 bases in between.

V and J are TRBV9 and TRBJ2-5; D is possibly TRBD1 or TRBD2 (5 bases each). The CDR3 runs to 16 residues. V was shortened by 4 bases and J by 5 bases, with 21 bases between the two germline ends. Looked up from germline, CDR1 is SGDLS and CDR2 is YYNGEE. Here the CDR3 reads CASSPGALQDGETQYF. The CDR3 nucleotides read TGTGCCAGCAGCCCCGGGGCCCTACAGGATGGGGAGACCCAGTACTTC.

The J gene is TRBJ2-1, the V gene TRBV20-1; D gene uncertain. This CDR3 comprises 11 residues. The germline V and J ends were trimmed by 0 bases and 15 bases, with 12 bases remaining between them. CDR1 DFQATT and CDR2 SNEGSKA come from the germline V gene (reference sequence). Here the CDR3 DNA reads TGCAGTGCTAGAGATGGGTGGAATTGGTTCTTC. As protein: CSARDGWNWFF.

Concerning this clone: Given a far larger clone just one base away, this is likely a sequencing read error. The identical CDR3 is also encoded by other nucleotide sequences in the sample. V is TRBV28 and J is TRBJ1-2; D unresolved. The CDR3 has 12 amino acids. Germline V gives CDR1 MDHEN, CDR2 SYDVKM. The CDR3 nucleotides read TGTGCCAGCAGTTTGGCTAACTATGGCTACACCTTT. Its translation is CASSLANYGYTF.

CDR3 loop: CASSLRDGYNEQFF. The CDR3 DNA sequence: TGTGCCAGCAGCTTAAGGGACGGATACAATGAGCAGTTCTTC. The chain combines TRBV7-3 with TRBJ2-1, with D possibly being TRBD1 or TRBD2 (5 bases each). Deletions cut 1 base from V and 4 bases from J, with 8 bases between. The CDR3 runs 14 residues. Germline values: CDR1 SGHTA, CDR2 FQGTGA.